Following are 24 T cell receptor beta chains from one sample sequenced in a study of T cell responses to AZD1222 COVID-19 vaccine (dated by TCRdb to the early 2020s). The library was built by means of the immunoSEQ multiplex PCR assay. The table was pulled from immuneACCESS by TCRdb, which kept in-frame rearrangements only. Such tables lose some clones; where checked, under half of the loss comes from unresolved V genes, and the rest has no known cause. This sample is represented by some 180,000 clones; 80% to 95% of them were singletons. The top ten clonotypes cover 8.5% to 12% of the sample. The time point label, read with the paper, signifies: baseline before first vaccination. This specimen consisted of peripheral blood, obtained on day 0 of AZD1222 vaccination. Receptor source: an adult in good health.

The gene calls are TRBV18 and TRBJ1-2, with a weak D call TRBD1 (6 bases). CDR1 KGHSH and CDR2 LQKENI come from the germline V gene. V shed 3 bases and J shed 3 bases, with 14 bases lying between them. CDR3 length: 15 residues. The CDR3 here is CASSPAPGADYGYTF. The CDR3 DNA reads TGTGCCAGCTCACCGGCCCCGGGGGCGGACTATGGCTACACCTTC.

This chain uses TRBV2 with TRBJ1-2, with D uncertain. Between the trimmed V and J ends, which lost 3 bases and 0 bases, there was a span of 11 bases. CDR3 length equals 15 residues. Per germline, CDR1 SNHLY and CDR2 FYNNEI. CDR3 amino acids: CASSESWITNYGYTF. CDR3 DNA sequence: TGTGCCAGCAGTGAGTCTTGGATAACTAACTATGGCTACACCTTC.

The chain combines TRBV6-5 with TRBJ2-7; weak D call: TRBD1 (5 bases). V was pared by 5 bases and J by 2 bases, with 10 bases between. The length of the CDR3 is 13 residues. Germline V lookup: CDR1 MNHEY, CDR2 SVGAGI. In DNA, the CDR3 is TGTGCCAGCAGTATGACAGAAGCCTACGAGCAGTACTTC. This translates into CASSMTEAYEQYF.

This chain joins TRBV7-2 and TRBJ2-1; D gene ambiguous. V was pared by 5 bases and J by 9 bases, with 20 bases between. The CDR3 has 15 amino acids. CDR1 and CDR2 (germline): SGHTA, FQGNSA. CDR3 in DNA: TGTGCCAGCAGCCCTCGGGTGTCTGAAACAACTGAGCAGTTCTTC. Translating gives CASSPRVSETTEQFF.

The genes are TRBV9 and TRBJ1-1, with 8 nucleotides matching TRBD1. The V gene end was trimmed by 4 bases and the J gene end by 5 bases; junction bases not matched to a gene: 7. The CDR3 extends over 14 amino acids. CDR1 and CDR2 from the germline V gene are SGDLS and YYNGEE. CDR3 sequence: CASSPRQGRTEAFF. Written as DNA, the CDR3 is TGTGCCAGCAGCCCCCGACAGGGGAGAACTGAAGCTTTCTTT.

V is TRBV18 and J is TRBJ2-1; 14 bases map to TRBD2. Germline V CDR1 and CDR2: KGHSH, LQKENI. V lost 3 bases to trimming and J lost 6 bases; unmatched junction nucleotides: 1. The CDR3 is made up of 15 amino acids. The CDR3: CASSPGLAGANEQFF. DNA of the CDR3: TGTGCCAGCTCACCGGGACTAGCGGGAGCCAATGAGCAGTTCTTC.

The V gene is TRBV27, the J gene TRBJ2-5, with 9 bases fitting TRBD1. The germline V gene has CDR1 MNHEY and CDR2 SMNVEV (reference sequence). The CDR3 is 14 residues long. J was trimmed by 5 bases and V by 2 bases; bases with no gene match: 3. As DNA, the CDR3 is TGTGCCAGCAGTTTAGACAGGGGGTGGGAGACCCAGTACTTC. Amino acid sequence: CASSLDRGWETQYF.

This clone was counted a few times. The V call is TRBV2, the J call TRBJ2-7, with D possibly being TRBD1 (6 bases). V lost 5 bases, J lost 6 bases, and 17 bases lay in between. The CDR3 sequence is 14 residues long. Germline lookup yields CDR1 SNHLY and CDR2 FYNNEI. In DNA, the CDR3 is TGTGCCAGCAGTCCCCCAGGGGCTTATGGCGAGCAGTACTTC. This sequence encodes CASSPPGAYGEQYF.

V and J are TRBV20-1 and TRBJ2-1; D is ambiguous. This CDR3 comprises 13 residues. Germline CDR1 DFQATT, CDR2 SNEGSKA (reference sequence). The V end lost 3 bases, the J end lost 0 bases, and 6 bases lay between the germline ends. The CDR3, as DNA: TGCAGTGCTAGTGAAGTCTCCTACAATGAGCAGTTCTTC. This encodes CSASEVSYNEQFF.

V and J are TRBV11-2 and TRBJ2-3, with D possibly being TRBD1 (5 bases). The CDR3 runs to 12 residues. The V gene's germline CDR1 is SGHAT and CDR2 FQNNGV. Trimming left V 5 bases short and J 8 bases short, with 11 bases between. CDR3 bases: TGTGCCAGCAGCGGGCGGCAGGGTACGCAGTATTTT. It is translated as CASSGRQGTQYF.

V usage is TRBV5-4 and J usage is TRBJ2-2; 8 bases fit TRBD1. Germline-derived CDR1 and CDR2 are SGHNT and YYREEE (reference sequence). V dropped 5 bases and J dropped 3; count of bases not matched to a gene: 12. This CDR3 region has 17 residues. CDR3 coding DNA: TGTGCCAGCAGACCGTTCGCCGGGACAGGCGACACCGGGGAGCTGTTTTTT. It is translated as CASRPFAGTGDTGELFF.

This chain links TRBV6-5 with TRBJ1-5, with unresolved D. Between the trimmed V and J ends, which lost 0 bases and 3 bases, there was a span of 9 bases. Germline CDR1 is MNHEY and CDR2 is SVGAGI. This CDR3 is 15 amino acids long. CDR3 loop: CASSYSGGNNQPQHF. DNA of the CDR3: TGTGCCAGCAGTTACTCTGGCGGGAACAATCAGCCCCAGCATTTT.

This clone was seen a handful of times. The chain employs TRBV7-2 and TRBJ2-2; no firm D call. This CDR3 contains 14 residues. Germline V gene lookup returns CDR1 SGHTA and CDR2 FQGNSA. V lost 1 base, J lost 0 bases, and 3 bases lay in between. CDR3 in DNA: TGTGCCAGCAGCTTAGGCGCGAACACCGGGGAGCTGTTTTTT. It encodes CASSLGANTGELFF.

In DNA, the CDR3 is TGTGCCACCAGTGACGACAGGTTTCGCGCTTTCTTT. Its protein is CATSDDRFRAFF. The chain combines TRBV24-1 with TRBJ1-1; perhaps TRBD1 as D (6 bases). Germline V gene lookup returns CDR1 KGHDR and CDR2 SFDVKD. V lost 4 bases to trimming and J lost 11 bases, with 13 bases between them. CDR3 length: 12 residues.

CDR3 sequence (DNA): TGTGCCAGCAAGCTCGGACAGTCCGGCTATGGCTACACCTTC. Translated, it gives CASKLGQSGYGYTF. V and J are TRBV27 and TRBJ1-2, with D possibly being TRBD1 (6 bases). CDR1 and CDR2 from the germline V gene are MNHEY and SMNVEV (reference sequence). The CDR3 runs 14 residues. Deletions cut 7 bases from V and 4 bases from J, with 16 bases between.

The chain couples TRBV7-9 to TRBJ1-2, with no clear D. The ends were cut back, 0 bases at V and 4 bases at J, with 9 bases in the middle. This CDR3 is built from 14 residues. Germline assignment: CDR1 SEHNR and CDR2 FQNEAQ (reference sequence). CDR3 residues: CASSLALPPYGYTF. CDR3 bases: TGTGCCAGCAGCTTAGCGCTTCCACCCTATGGCTACACCTTC.

Worth noting for this clone: The sample holds other DNA sequences that translate to the same CDR3. The chain couples TRBV28 to TRBJ1-4; no firm D call. This CDR3 is 15 amino acids long. In germline, CDR1 is MDHEN, CDR2 SYDVKM. The germline V and J ends were trimmed by 2 bases and 0 bases, with 7 bases remaining between them. The CDR3 reads CASSLGGSTNEKLFF. The CDR3 DNA sequence: TGTGCCAGCAGTTTAGGAGGGTCAACTAATGAAAAACTGTTTTTT. The entire variable domain, with the rest obtained from reference TRBV28 and TRBJ1-4, is as follows: DVKVTQSSRYLVKRTGEKVFLECVQDMDHENMFWYRQDPGLGLRLIYFSYDVKMKEKGDIPEGYSVSREKKERFSLILESASTNQTSMYLCASSLGGSTNEKLFFGSGTQLSVL.

This clone showed up just once. The gene calls are TRBV7-3 and TRBJ2-2; maybe TRBD2 (6 bases). The CDR3 consists of 13 residues. Germline loops: CDR1 SGHTA, CDR2 FQGTGA. With 6 bases removed from V and 6 bases from J, the gap between germline ends came to 11 bases. CDR3 bases: TGTGCCAGCAGTCGCAGGGACTCCGGGGAGCTGTTTTTT. Translating it yields CASSRRDSGELFF.

This clone was detected once. This sequence joins TRBV6-5 and TRBJ2-3, with D perhaps TRBD2 (5 bases). This CDR3 has 15 amino acids. The V end lost 5 bases, the J end lost 1 base, and 13 bases lay between the germline ends. Germline CDR1 MNHEY, CDR2 SVGAGI. CDR3 bases: TGTGCCAGCAGTCCCCAGGAGCGGCGCACAGATACGCAGTATTTT. It yields the protein CASSPQERRTDTQYF.

This sequence joins TRBV7-2 and TRBJ2-7; 7 bases map to TRBD1. The CDR3 runs to 14 residues. Per germline, CDR1 SGHTA and CDR2 FQGNSA. Trimming at V came to 5 bases and at J to 2 bases, leaving 6 bases not matched to a gene. In DNA form, the CDR3 reads TGTGCCAGCAGCATCTGGACAGGAGCCTACGAGCAGTACTTC. Protein product: CASSIWTGAYEQYF.

This clone showed up just a few times. V gene TRBV29-1 combines with J gene TRBJ2-7; D ambiguous. The CDR3 loop spans 12 amino acids. Trimming took off 6 bases at V and 2 bases at J, with 11 bases between the two ends. From germline, CDR1 is SQVTM and CDR2 ANQGSEA. The CDR3: CSVRVDAYEQYF. In DNA form, the CDR3 reads TGCAGCGTGCGAGTGGACGCCTACGAGCAGTACTTC.

The chain employs TRBV6-1 and TRBJ1-1; unclear D gene. Germline values: CDR1 MNHNS, CDR2 SASEGT. The CDR3 loop spans 15 amino acids. Trimming removed 1 base at V and 0 bases at J, with 9 bases between. The CDR3 DNA reads as TGTGCCAGCAGTGAAGGATTAGGGTTGAACACTGAAGCTTTCTTT. It is translated as CASSEGLGLNTEAFF.

This clone was counted once. The CDR3 is CASSDRNQPQHF. The CDR3 DNA reads TGTGCCAGCAGTGACAGAAATCAGCCCCAGCATTTT. The J gene is TRBJ1-5, the V gene TRBV5-8; tentative D call: TRBD1 (5 bases). V lost 5 bases, J lost 4 bases, and 7 bases lay in between. Germline CDR1 and CDR2: SGHTS and YDEGEE. This CDR3 has 12 residues.

The rearrangement links TRBV18 to TRBJ2-7, with D perhaps given as TRBD1 or TRBD2 (7 bases each). The V end was cut by 6 bases, the J end by 5 bases, with 20 bases between. The CDR3 covers 15 residues. Germline-derived CDR1 and CDR2 are KGHSH and LQKENI. The CDR3 spells CASSPGGVEMDEQYF. CDR3 sequence (DNA): TGTGCCAGCTCCCCAGGGGGGGTAGAGATGGACGAGCAGTACTTC. The whole variable domain, remainder taken from reference TRBV18 and TRBJ2-7, is NAGVMQNPRHLVRRRGQEARLRCSPMKGHSHVYWYRQLPEEGLKFMVYLQKENIIDESGMPKERFSAEFPKEGPSILRIQQVVRGDSAAYFCASSPGGVEMDEQYFGPGTRLTVT.